Reported below is one T cell receptor beta chain. The data belong to a study of blood T cell repertoires in COVID-19. Study-level information: Some COVID-19 samples were acute and others convalescent; all came from the United States, Italy and Spain. T cells, B-cell-depleted T cells, or PBMCs provided the cDNA or gDNA that served as material.

Under the authors' procedure: Estimated nucleated cell counts came from reference gene primer amplification. Produced via immunoSEQ multiplex PCR; TCRdb's table is partial and in-frame only. The DNA gave D and trimming, while V, J and clone size come from that table. The sample yields 170,000 or so clones, more than 85% seen once. V was cut by 2 bases and J by 1 base, with 9 bases left in between. Per germline, CDR1 SGHRS and CDR2 YFSETQ. The CDR3 has 14 residues. Sequencing used peripheral blood. The sequence derives from a middle-aged man with active or convalescent COVID-19. The chain has TRBV5-1 and TRBJ1-2, with a possible D match to TRBD1 (5 bases). The CDR3 here is CASSFRDSNYGYTF. The CDR3, as DNA: TGCGCCAGCAGCTTCCGTGACAGTAACTATGGCTACACCTTC.